The 23 T cell receptor beta chains below come from one sample, sequenced in a study of blood T cell repertoires in COVID-19. Method: immunoSEQ multiplex PCR; TCRdb's copy keeps in-frame clones and lacks some. In the table there are 200,000 to 300,000 clones, approximately 85% of which are singletons. The sequenced material came from PBMCs or T cells enriched from blood (not recorded which). The receptors here all came from a woman between 45 and 65 years old with acute COVID-19.

The genes are TRBV12-5 and TRBJ2-5, with 8 positions matching TRBD2. Germline V CDR1 and CDR2: LGHNT, FRNRAP. The CDR3 loop spans 15 amino acids. The ends lost 5 bases at V and 4 bases at J; junction bases unmatched: 9. The CDR3 reads CASGRLGGALETQYF. The CDR3 nucleotides are TGTGCTAGTGGTCGACTCGGGGGGGCCTTAGAGACCCAGTACTTC.

This clone was observed a handful of times. This sequence joins TRBV18 and TRBJ1-1, with 8 bases that match TRBD1. CDR3 size: 16 residues. Germline assignment: CDR1 KGHSH and CDR2 LQKENI. V shed 2 bases and J 5 bases; nucleotides not matched to a gene: 10. CDR3 protein: CASSPTRGQGGTEAFF. In nucleotides, the CDR3 is TGTGCCAGCTCACCAACAAGAGGACAGGGAGGAACTGAAGCTTTCTTT. The full variable domain, rest sourced from reference TRBV18 and TRBJ1-1, is NAGVMQNPRHLVRRRGQEARLRCSPMKGHSHVYWYRQLPEEGLKFMVYLQKENIIDESGMPKERFSAEFPKEGPSILRIQQVVRGDSAAYFCASSPTRGQGGTEAFFGQGTRLTVV.

V is TRBV6-5 and J is TRBJ2-7; maybe TRBD1 (6 bases). CDR1 MNHEY and CDR2 SVGAGI come from the germline V gene. The CDR3 has 14 amino acids. The V gene lost 0 bases and the J gene lost 4 bases, with 10 bases spanning the gap. The CDR3: CASSYSTGQYEQYF. The CDR3 coding sequence is TGTGCCAGCAGTTACTCGACCGGACAGTACGAGCAGTACTTC.

The V and J genes are TRBV2 and TRBJ1-6; D is uncertain. Germline lookup yields CDR1 SNHLY and CDR2 FYNNEI. The germline V and J ends were trimmed by 8 bases and 7 bases, with 9 bases remaining between them. This CDR3 spans 12 amino acids. CDR3 amino acids: CASGLQNSPLHF. The CDR3 DNA follows: TGTGCCAGCGGGTTACAGAATTCACCCCTCCACTTT.

The V and J genes are TRBV18 and TRBJ1-1, with D perhaps TRBD1 (5 bases). Germline values: CDR1 KGHSH, CDR2 LQKENI. This CDR3 has 15 amino acids. V was trimmed by 3 bases and J by 5 bases, leaving 16 bases between them. The CDR3 nucleotides read TGTGCCAGCTCACCTCGGTCTGGGGCGTGGACTGAAGCTTTCTTT. Encoded protein: CASSPRSGAWTEAFF.

The chain combines TRBV19 with TRBJ1-3; D unresolved. Germline V gene data show CDR1 as LNHDA and CDR2 as SQIVND (reference sequence). This CDR3 contains 16 residues. Trimming shortened V by 5 bases and J by 4 bases, and 18 bases separated the two germline ends. This CDR3 is CASSPSTGGGGNTIYF. In DNA form, the CDR3 reads TGTGCCAGTAGTCCATCCACCGGAGGAGGGGGAAACACCATATATTTT.

This clone occurred once. This chain uses TRBV7-8 with TRBJ1-1; D is unclear. The CDR3 has 13 residues. V lost 5 bases and J 1 base, leaving 8 bases between the germline ends. From germline, CDR1 is SGHVS and CDR2 FQNEAQ. The CDR3 loop is CASSPFRNTEAFF. Written as DNA, the CDR3 is TGTGCCAGCAGCCCTTTCAGGAACACTGAAGCTTTCTTT.

The V call is TRBV5-1, the J call TRBJ1-4; TRBD1 agrees at 9 bases. This CDR3 contains 16 residues. Looked up from germline, CDR1 is SGHRS and CDR2 is YFSETQ. The ends lost 4 bases at V and 7 bases at J; junction bases unmatched: 11. CDR3 sequence reads: CASSRDAGTGSEKLFF. CDR3 nucleotide sequence: TGCGCCAGCAGCAGGGACGCCGGGACAGGGAGTGAAAAACTGTTTTTT.

The J gene is TRBJ1-1, the V gene TRBV5-4; D unclear. Germline assignment: CDR1 SGHNT and CDR2 YYREEE (reference sequence). There are 15 residues in the CDR3. Trimming stripped 8 bases from V and 0 bases from J, with 17 bases between. CDR3 residues: CARSKRVLLNTEAFF. In DNA form, the CDR3 reads TGTGCCAGGTCTAAGAGGGTTCTCTTGAACACTGAAGCTTTCTTT.

This clone was observed a single time. The gene calls are TRBV18 and TRBJ1-1; D remains ambiguous. The germline V gene encodes CDR1 KGHSH and CDR2 LQKENI. Trimming removed 0 bases from V and 8 bases from J, with 10 bases in between. The CDR3 contains 13 residues. In DNA form, the CDR3 reads TGTGCCAGCTCACCACCGGTTTCGGTCGAAGCTTTCTTT. Protein product: CASSPPVSVEAFF.

The DNA for the CDR3 is TGTGCCAGCAGTTTACCGCAGGGGGCTGGAAACACCATATATTTT. The encoded protein is CASSLPQGAGNTIYF. This chain links TRBV28 with TRBJ1-3; 7 bases fit TRBD1. Germline V lookup: CDR1 MDHEN, CDR2 SYDVKM. V dropped 2 bases and J dropped 2; count of bases not matched to a gene: 3. CDR3 size: 15 residues.

V usage is TRBV5-1 and J usage is TRBJ1-1; D is perhaps TRBD1 (5 bases). Germline V gene data show CDR1 as SGHRS and CDR2 as YFSETQ. Deletions cut 2 bases from V and 3 bases from J, with 11 bases between. The CDR3 length is 14 residues. In DNA form, the CDR3 reads TGCGCCAGCAGCTTTTCAGGGTACGACACTGAAGCTTTCTTT. This sequence encodes CASSFSGYDTEAFF.

J is TRBJ2-7 and V is TRBV27, with D uncertain. CDR1 is MNHEY and CDR2 is SMNVEV in the germline V gene (reference sequence). V was cut by 6 bases and J by 9 bases, with 15 bases left in between. The CDR3 covers 12 residues. The CDR3 loop reads CASRATNEGQYF. The CDR3 region has the DNA TGTGCCAGCAGGGCCACTAACGAAGGGCAGTACTTC.

This sequence joins TRBV7-7 and TRBJ1-4; 7 bases are a match to TRBD1. The V and J ends lost 1 base and 5 bases, in that order; junction bases with no gene match: 7. Germline lookup yields CDR1 SSHAT and CDR2 FNYEAQ (reference sequence). The CDR3 is made up of 16 amino acids. The CDR3 sequence is CASSLGPAQGNEKLFF. The CDR3 DNA follows: TGTGCCAGCAGCTTAGGGCCGGCACAGGGGAATGAAAAACTGTTTTTT.

V is TRBV20-1 and J is TRBJ1-1, with a weak D call TRBD1 (5 bases). The CDR3 length is 12 residues. The V gene's germline CDR1 is DFQATT and CDR2 SNEGSKA (reference sequence). V was pared by 3 bases and J by 2 bases, with 7 bases between. The CDR3 sequence is CSASWGNTEAFF. As DNA, the CDR3 is TGCAGTGCTAGTTGGGGCAACACTGAAGCTTTCTTT.

This chain uses TRBV12-3 or TRBV12-4 with TRBJ2-1; tentatively, D is TRBD2 (5 bases). Trimming took off 4 bases at V and 9 bases at J, with 10 bases between the two ends. The CDR3 is 12 amino acids. The CDR3 region has the DNA TGTGCCAGCAGTTACACTAGGTCTGAGCAGTTCTTC. The encoded protein is CASSYTRSEQFF.

This clone was seen a single time. The V gene is TRBV5-8, the J gene TRBJ1-1; 7 bases match TRBD1. Germline V gives CDR1 SGHTS, CDR2 YDEGEE. The CDR3 extends over 15 amino acids. Trimming at V came to 4 bases and at J to 4 bases, leaving 10 bases not matched to a gene. The chain's CDR3 is CASSHGQALGTEAFF. In DNA form, the CDR3 reads TGTGCCAGCAGCCATGGACAGGCTCTAGGCACTGAAGCTTTCTTT.

CDR3 residues: CASSHFTTGANVLTF. Written as DNA, the CDR3 is TGTGCCAGCAGCCACTTTACGACTGGGGCCAACGTCCTGACTTTC. The rearrangement links TRBV5-5 to TRBJ2-6; no clear D. The V end lost 4 bases, the J end lost 2 bases, and 10 bases lay between the germline ends. CDR1 and CDR2 from the germline V gene are SGHKS and YYEKEE (reference sequence). The CDR3 consists of 15 residues.

Many counts were recorded for this clone. The V call is TRBV7-9, the J call TRBJ1-2; TRBD1 is a possible D gene (6 bases). Germline V gene lookup returns CDR1 SEHNR and CDR2 FQNEAQ (reference sequence). The CDR3 runs to 13 residues. The V and J ends lost 2 bases and 4 bases respectively, with 8 bases between them. The CDR3 loop is CASSLTDSYGYTF. Written as DNA, the CDR3 is TGTGCCAGCAGCTTAACGGACAGCTATGGCTACACCTTC.

The chain employs TRBV7-2 and TRBJ2-3, with a weak D call TRBD1 (6 bases). In germline, CDR1 is SGHTA, CDR2 FQGNSA. Trimming removed 1 base at V and 1 base at J, with 12 bases between. The CDR3 totals 16 residues. The CDR3 loop reads CASSLVGRGRTDTQYF. CDR3 sequence (DNA): TGTGCCAGCAGCTTAGTCGGCAGGGGACGCACAGATACGCAGTATTTT.

The rearrangement links TRBV5-1 to TRBJ1-4; maybe TRBD1 (5 bases). CDR1 and CDR2 from the germline V gene are SGHRS and YFSETQ. The V gene lost 6 bases and the J gene lost 4 bases, with 10 bases spanning the gap. This CDR3 is 13 amino acids long. CDR3 loop: CASKGLINEKLFF. In DNA form, the CDR3 reads TGCGCCAGCAAGGGACTGATTAATGAAAAACTGTTTTTT.

CDR3 in amino acids: CASSPGTGGASDYTF. The CDR3 nucleotides are TGTGCCAGCAGTCCCGGGACAGGGGGCGCTTCCGACTACACCTTC. The genes are TRBV28 and TRBJ1-2; 12 bases match TRBD1. The V gene end was trimmed by 5 bases and the J gene end by 10 bases; junction bases not matched to a gene: 11. The CDR3 is 15 amino acids. Germline assignment: CDR1 MDHEN and CDR2 SYDVKM.

The chain is built from TRBV29-1 and TRBJ2-7; possibly TRBD2 for D (6 bases). V was trimmed by 2 bases and J by 0 bases, leaving 11 bases between them. The CDR3 contains 14 residues. Looked up from germline, CDR1 is SQVTM and CDR2 is ANQGSEA. DNA for the CDR3: TGCAGCGTTGAAAATGCGGGGTCCTCCTACGAGCAGTACTTC. Residues: CSVENAGSSYEQYF.